This T cell receptor (beta chain) was documented in a study of blood T cell repertoires in COVID-19. Generated by immunoSEQ multiplex PCR, the TCRdb table keeps only in-frame clones and is missing some. This sample carries about 170,000 clones, roughly four fifths of them seen once, and the ten largest clones take approximately 2.5%. CDR1 and CDR2 (germline): SGHNT, YYREEE (reference sequence). The J segment lost 5 bases and the V segment lost 4 bases, leaving 8 bases of the junction unmatched. The CDR3 extends over 16 amino acids. The specimen sequenced was peripheral blood. The receptor comes from a human donor with acute or convalescent COVID-19. The donor label of this sample is uncertain. This sequence joins TRBV5-4 and TRBJ2-3; 12 bases line up with TRBD2. CDR3 residues: CASSPAASGGVDTQYF. The CDR3 bases are TGTGCCAGCAGCCCGGCGGCTAGCGGGGGGGTAGATACGCAGTATTTT.